The 10 T cell receptor beta chains below come from one sample, sequenced in a study of type 1 and type 2 diabetes patients. Genomic DNA was the PCR template. Multiplex PCR with 30 forward and 13 reverse primers amplified the TCR beta CDR3. Each CDR3 protein gets one entry after TCRdb re-called the multiplex PCR reads with MiXCR. The sample lists approximately 260,000 distinct CDR3 sequences, 47% occurring once. Material for sequencing was peripheral blood mononuclear cells (PBMCs). The receptors were gathered from a man between 18 and 29 years old with type 2 diabetes.

The count of this clonotype is one. The chain carries TRBV6-6 and TRBJ1-2; D is undetermined. V was clipped by 0 bases and J by 8 bases, with 16 bases between them. The CDR3 consists of 15 residues. The germline V gene has CDR1 MNHNY and CDR2 SVGAGI (reference sequence). CDR3 DNA: TGTGCCAGCAGTTACTCGGACTTGGCAAGCGGGGGCTACACCTTC. Amino acids: CASSYSDLASGGYTF.

The chain carries TRBV19 and TRBJ2-7; 11 bases agree with TRBD2. This CDR3 is 15 amino acids long. Germline CDR1 LNHDA, CDR2 SQIVND (reference sequence). The V gene end was trimmed by 3 bases and the J gene end by 5 bases; junction bases not matched to a gene: 6. The chain's CDR3 is CASSISGTSGDEQYF. CDR3 bases: TGTGCCAGTAGTATTTCCGGGACTAGCGGAGACGAGCAGTACTTC.

This clonotype was counted a few times. The CDR3 loop reads CSATRLAGSTDTQYF. In DNA form, the CDR3 reads TGCAGTGCTACCAGACTAGCGGGGAGCACAGATACGCAGTATTTT. The chain has TRBV20-1 and TRBJ2-3, with 11 nucleotides matching TRBD2. Germline V gene data show CDR1 as DFQATT and CDR2 as SNEGSKA (reference sequence). There are 15 residues in the CDR3. With 4 bases clipped from V and 0 bases from J, the junction kept 3 bases outside the gene matches.

CDR3 sequence (DNA): TGCGCCAGCAGCCAAGTCCCAGGTAACGGCGAGCAGTACTTC. This gives the protein CASSQVPGNGEQYF. The chain joins TRBV4-3 to TRBJ2-7; no firm D call. V was trimmed by 1 base and J by 6 bases, leaving 13 bases between them. Per germline, CDR1 LGHNA and CDR2 YSLEER. The CDR3 is 14 amino acids.

The V call is TRBV28, the J call TRBJ2-7, with TRBD1 as a possible D gene (5 bases). The CDR3 has 14 residues. CDR1 MDHEN and CDR2 SYDVKM come from the germline V gene. The germline V and J ends were trimmed by 5 bases and 7 bases, with 18 bases remaining between them. CDR3: CASSPQDALREQYF. In DNA, the CDR3 is TGTGCCAGCAGTCCACAGGACGCCCTGAGGGAGCAGTACTTC.

The sample holds a few counts of this clonotype. The V and J genes are TRBV6-2 or TRBV6-3 and TRBJ2-7; D unresolved. Germline V CDR1 and CDR2: MNHEY, SVGEGT. V lost 2 bases and J lost 5, with 4 bases in between. There are 11 residues in the CDR3. The CDR3 DNA is TGTGCCAGCAGTTACCTGAACGAGCAGTACTTC. It is translated as CASSYLNEQYF.

This chain connects TRBV29-1 to TRBJ1-5, with D maybe TRBD1 (5 bases). The CDR3 spans 14 residues. Germline loops: CDR1 SQVTM, CDR2 ANQGSEA. Trimming removed 4 bases from V and 3 bases from J, with 13 bases in between. The CDR3 protein is CSVGGGNDNQPQHF. The CDR3 region has the DNA TGCAGCGTTGGTGGGGGGAATGACAATCAGCCCCAGCATTTT. The entire variable domain, with the rest obtained from reference TRBV29-1 and TRBJ1-5, is as follows: SAVISQKPSRDICQRGTSLTIQCQVDSQVTMMFWYRQQPGQSLTLIATANQGSEATYESGFVIDKFPISRPNLTFSTLTVSNMSPEDSSIYLCSVGGGNDNQPQHFGDGTRLSIL.

The sample holds many counts of this clonotype. The CDR3 DNA reads as TGTGCCAGCAGTGGCGGGGGGGCAGATACGCAGTATTTT. Its translation: CASSGGGADTQYF. The chain recombines TRBV6-4 with TRBJ2-3; 9 nucleotides line up with TRBD2. Germline values: CDR1 MRHNA, CDR2 SNTAGT. CDR3 length: 13 amino acids. After removal of 4 bases from V and 4 bases from J, the junction contained 0 bases not matched to a gene.

This chain links TRBV4-1 with TRBJ2-7; TRBD2 might be the D (6 bases). The CDR3 covers 15 residues. Between the trimmed V and J ends, which lost 1 base and 0 bases, there was a span of 10 bases. Per germline, CDR1 MGHRA and CDR2 YSYEKL. The CDR3 DNA reads as TGCGCCAGCAGCCAAGTCACACTAGCCTCCTACGAGCAGTACTTC. Amino acids: CASSQVTLASYEQYF.

The chain has TRBV20-1 and TRBJ1-1, with D perhaps TRBD1 (6 bases). Per the germline V gene, CDR1 is DFQATT and CDR2 is SNEGSKA (reference sequence). CDR3 length equals 14 residues. The ends were cut back, 6 bases at V and 7 bases at J, with 21 bases in the middle. CDR3 in amino acids: CSARAGATGGEAFF. For the CDR3, the DNA is TGCAGTGCGCGCGCAGGGGCCACTGGGGGTGAAGCTTTCTTT.